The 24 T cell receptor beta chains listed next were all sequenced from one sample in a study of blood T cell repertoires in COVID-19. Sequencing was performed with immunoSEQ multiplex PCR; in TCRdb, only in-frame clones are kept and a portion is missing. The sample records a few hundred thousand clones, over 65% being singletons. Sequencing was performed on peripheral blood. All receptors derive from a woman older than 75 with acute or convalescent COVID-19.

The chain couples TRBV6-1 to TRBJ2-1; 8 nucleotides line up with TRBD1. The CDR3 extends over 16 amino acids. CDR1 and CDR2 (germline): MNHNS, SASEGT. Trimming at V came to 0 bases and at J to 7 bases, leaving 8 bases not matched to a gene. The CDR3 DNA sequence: TGTGCCAGCAGTGAAGCGCCAGGGGGCCTGGTTAATGAGCAGTTCTTC. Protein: CASSEAPGGLVNEQFF.

This CDR3 is CASSRTGRSEAFF. Written as DNA, the CDR3 is TGTGCCAGCAGCAGGACAGGGCGATCTGAAGCTTTCTTT. This chain connects TRBV12-3 or TRBV12-4 to TRBJ1-1; 8 bases fit TRBD1. Trimming took 6 bases from V and 6 from J; bases not matched to a gene: 6. CDR3 length: 13 amino acids.

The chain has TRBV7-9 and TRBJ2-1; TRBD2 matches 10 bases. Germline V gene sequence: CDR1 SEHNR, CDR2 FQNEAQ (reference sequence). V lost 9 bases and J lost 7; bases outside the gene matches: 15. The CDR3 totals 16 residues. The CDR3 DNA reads TGTGCCAGTGCCATTACCAGCGGGGGGGCGGTGAATGAGCAGTTCTTC. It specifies CASAITSGGAVNEQFF.

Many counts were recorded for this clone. Written as DNA, the CDR3 is TGTGCCAGCAGCGAACAGGGGGCTGACGGCTACACCTTC. Amino acids: CASSEQGADGYTF. The rearrangement joins TRBV6-6 to TRBJ1-2, with TRBD1 matching over 9 bases. V lost 6 bases and J lost 8; bases outside the gene matches: 7. Germline V gives CDR1 MNHNY, CDR2 SVGAGI (reference sequence). The CDR3 is made up of 13 amino acids.

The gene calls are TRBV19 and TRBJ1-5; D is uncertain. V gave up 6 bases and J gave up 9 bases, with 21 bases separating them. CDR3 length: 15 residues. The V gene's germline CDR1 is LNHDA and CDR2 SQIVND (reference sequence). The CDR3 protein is CASSSGRGNGGPQHF. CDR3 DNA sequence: TGTGCCAGTAGCTCGGGGAGAGGCAATGGAGGGCCCCAGCATTTT.

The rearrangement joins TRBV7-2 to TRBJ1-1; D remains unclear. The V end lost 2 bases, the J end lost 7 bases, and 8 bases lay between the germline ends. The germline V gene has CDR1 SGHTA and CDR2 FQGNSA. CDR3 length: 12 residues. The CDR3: CASSLLRVEAFF. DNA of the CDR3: TGTGCCAGCAGCTTATTACGGGTTGAAGCTTTCTTT.

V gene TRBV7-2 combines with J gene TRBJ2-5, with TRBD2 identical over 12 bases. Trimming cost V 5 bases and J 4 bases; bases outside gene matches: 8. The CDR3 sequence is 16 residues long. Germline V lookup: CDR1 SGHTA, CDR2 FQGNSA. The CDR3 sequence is CASSPSLAGGGETQYF. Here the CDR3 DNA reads TGTGCCAGCAGCCCTTCACTAGCGGGGGGCGGAGAGACCCAGTACTTC.

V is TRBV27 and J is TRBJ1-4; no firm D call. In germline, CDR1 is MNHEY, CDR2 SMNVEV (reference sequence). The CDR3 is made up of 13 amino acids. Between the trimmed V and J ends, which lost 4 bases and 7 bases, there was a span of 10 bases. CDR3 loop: CASSYMVGEKLFF. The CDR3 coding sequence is TGTGCCAGCAGTTATATGGTCGGTGAAAAACTGTTTTTT.

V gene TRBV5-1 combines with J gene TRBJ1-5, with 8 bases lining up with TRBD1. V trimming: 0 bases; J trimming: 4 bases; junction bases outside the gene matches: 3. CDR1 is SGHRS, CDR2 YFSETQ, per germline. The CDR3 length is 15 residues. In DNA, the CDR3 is TGCGCCAGCAGCTTGGGGACAGGGCGGAATCAGCCCCAGCATTTT. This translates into CASSLGTGRNQPQHF.

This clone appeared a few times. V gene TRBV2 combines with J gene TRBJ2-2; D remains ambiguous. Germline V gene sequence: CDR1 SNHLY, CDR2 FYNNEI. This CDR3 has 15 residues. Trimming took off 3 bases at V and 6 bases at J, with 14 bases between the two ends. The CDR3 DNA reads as TGTGCCAGCAGTGATGAACAGCTAAAGTCCGGGGAGCTGTTTTTT. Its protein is CASSDEQLKSGELFF.

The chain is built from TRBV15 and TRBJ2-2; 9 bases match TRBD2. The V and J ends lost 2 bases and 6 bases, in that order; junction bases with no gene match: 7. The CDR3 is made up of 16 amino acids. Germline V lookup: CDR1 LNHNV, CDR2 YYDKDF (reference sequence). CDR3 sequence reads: CATSRPSSGKAGELFF. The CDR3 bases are TGTGCCACCAGCAGACCATCTAGCGGGAAGGCCGGGGAGCTGTTTTTT.

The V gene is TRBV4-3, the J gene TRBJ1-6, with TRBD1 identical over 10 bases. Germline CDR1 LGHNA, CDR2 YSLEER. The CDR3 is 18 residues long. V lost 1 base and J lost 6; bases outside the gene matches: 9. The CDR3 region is CASSQGSLTGGSNSPLHF. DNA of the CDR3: TGCGCCAGCAGCCAAGGTAGTTTGACAGGGGGCTCTAATTCACCCCTCCACTTT.

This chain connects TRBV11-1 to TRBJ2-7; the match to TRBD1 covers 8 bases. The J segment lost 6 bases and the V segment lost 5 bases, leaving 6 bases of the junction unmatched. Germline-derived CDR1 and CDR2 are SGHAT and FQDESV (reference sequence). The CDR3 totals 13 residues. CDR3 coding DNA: TGTGCCAGCAGCCCCCAGACAGGGGCCGAGCAGTACTTC. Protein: CASSPQTGAEQYF.

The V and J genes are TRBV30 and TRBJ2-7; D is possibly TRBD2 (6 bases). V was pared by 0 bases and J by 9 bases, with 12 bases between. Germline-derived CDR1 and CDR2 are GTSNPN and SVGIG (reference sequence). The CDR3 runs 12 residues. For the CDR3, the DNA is TGTGCCTGGAGTGTAAGATTTAGCGGGCAGTACTTC. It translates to CAWSVRFSGQYF.

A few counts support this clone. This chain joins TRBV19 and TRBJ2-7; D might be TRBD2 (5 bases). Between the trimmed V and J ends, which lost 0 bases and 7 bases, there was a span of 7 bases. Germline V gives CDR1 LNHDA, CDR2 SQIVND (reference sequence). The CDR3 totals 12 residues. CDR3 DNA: TGTGCCAGTAGTATAGATCGGGGAGAGCAGTACTTC. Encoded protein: CASSIDRGEQYF.

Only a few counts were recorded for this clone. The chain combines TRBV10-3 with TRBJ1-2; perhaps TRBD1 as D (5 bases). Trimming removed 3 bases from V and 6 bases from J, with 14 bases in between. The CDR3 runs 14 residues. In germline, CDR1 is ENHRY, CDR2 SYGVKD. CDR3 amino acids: CAISEGEWLNGYTF. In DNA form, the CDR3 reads TGTGCCATCAGTGAAGGGGAATGGTTGAATGGCTACACCTTC.

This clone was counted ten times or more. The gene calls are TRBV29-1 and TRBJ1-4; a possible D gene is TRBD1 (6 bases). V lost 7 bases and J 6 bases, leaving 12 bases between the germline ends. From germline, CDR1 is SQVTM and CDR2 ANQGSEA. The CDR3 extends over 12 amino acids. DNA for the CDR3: TGCAGCGCCGGGGGGGCCGATGAAAAACTGTTTTTT. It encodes CSAGGADEKLFF.

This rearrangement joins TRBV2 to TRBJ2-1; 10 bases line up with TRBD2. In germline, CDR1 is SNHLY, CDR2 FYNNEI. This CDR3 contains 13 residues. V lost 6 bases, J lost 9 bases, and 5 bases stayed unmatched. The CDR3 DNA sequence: TGTGCCAGCAGCCTAGCGGGAGTGGGTGAGCAGTTCTTC. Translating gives CASSLAGVGEQFF.

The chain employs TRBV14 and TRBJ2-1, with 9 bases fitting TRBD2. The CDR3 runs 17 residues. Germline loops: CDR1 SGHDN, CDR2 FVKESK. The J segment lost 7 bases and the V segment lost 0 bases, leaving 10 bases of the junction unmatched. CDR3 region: CASSQDPAGGPRNEQFF. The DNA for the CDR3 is TGTGCCAGCAGCCAAGATCCGGCGGGAGGGCCACGGAATGAGCAGTTCTTC.

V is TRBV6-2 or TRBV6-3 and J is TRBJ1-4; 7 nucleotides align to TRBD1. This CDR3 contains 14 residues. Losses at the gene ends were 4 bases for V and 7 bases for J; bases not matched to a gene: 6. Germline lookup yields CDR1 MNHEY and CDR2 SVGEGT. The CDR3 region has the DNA TGTGCCAGCAGTTTGGGACAGTATAGTGAAAAACTGTTTTTT. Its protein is CASSLGQYSEKLFF.

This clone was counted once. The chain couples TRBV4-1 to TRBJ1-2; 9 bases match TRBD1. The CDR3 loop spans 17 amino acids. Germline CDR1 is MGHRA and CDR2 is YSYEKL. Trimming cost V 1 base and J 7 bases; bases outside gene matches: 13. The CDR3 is CASSQGLSRDREGGYTF. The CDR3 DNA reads TGCGCCAGCAGCCAAGGCCTTTCCCGGGACAGGGAGGGTGGCTACACCTTC.

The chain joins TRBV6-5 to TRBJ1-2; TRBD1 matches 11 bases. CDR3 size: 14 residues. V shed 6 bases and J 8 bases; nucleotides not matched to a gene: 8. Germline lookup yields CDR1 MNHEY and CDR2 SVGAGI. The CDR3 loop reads CASRGTGGHWGYTF. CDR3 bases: TGTGCCAGCAGGGGGACAGGGGGACATTGGGGCTACACCTTC.

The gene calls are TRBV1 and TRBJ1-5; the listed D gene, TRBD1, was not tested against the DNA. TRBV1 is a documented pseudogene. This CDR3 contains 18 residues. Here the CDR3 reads CTSSQPRPPTGDNQPQHF. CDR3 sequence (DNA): TGCACCAGCAGCCAACCCCGACCACCAACAGGAGACAATCAGCCCCAGCATTTT.

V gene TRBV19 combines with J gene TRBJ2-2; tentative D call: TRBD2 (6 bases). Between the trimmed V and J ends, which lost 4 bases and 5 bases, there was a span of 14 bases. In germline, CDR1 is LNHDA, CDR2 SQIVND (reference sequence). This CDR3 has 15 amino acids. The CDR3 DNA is TGTGCCAGTAGTACCCTCGGGAGTAGTACCGGGGAGCTGTTTTTT. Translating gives CASSTLGSSTGELFF.